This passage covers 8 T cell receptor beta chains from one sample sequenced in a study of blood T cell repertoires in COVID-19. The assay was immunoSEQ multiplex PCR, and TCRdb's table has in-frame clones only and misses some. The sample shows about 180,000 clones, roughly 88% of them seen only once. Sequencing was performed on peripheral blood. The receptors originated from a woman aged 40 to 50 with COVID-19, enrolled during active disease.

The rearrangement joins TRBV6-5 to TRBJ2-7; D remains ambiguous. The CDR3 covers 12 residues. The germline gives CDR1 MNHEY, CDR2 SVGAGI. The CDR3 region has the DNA TGTGTGCTTTTTGAGGATTGGTACGAGCAGTACTTC. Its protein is CVLFEDWYEQYF.

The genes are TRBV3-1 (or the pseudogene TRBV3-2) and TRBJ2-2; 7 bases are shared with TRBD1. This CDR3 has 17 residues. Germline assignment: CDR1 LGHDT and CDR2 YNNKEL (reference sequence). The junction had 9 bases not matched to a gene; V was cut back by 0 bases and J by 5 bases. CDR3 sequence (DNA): TGTGCCAGCAGCCAAGATCTGTCGACAGGGAGAACCGGGGAGCTGTTTTTT. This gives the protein CASSQDLSTGRTGELFF.

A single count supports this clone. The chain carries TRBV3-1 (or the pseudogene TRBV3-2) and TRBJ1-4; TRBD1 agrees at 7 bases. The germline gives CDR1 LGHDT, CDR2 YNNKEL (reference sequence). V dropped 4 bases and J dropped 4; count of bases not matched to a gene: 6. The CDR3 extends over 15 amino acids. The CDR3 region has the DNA TGTGCCAGCAGCCCGCGACAGGGACTTAATGAAAAACTGTTTTTT. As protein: CASSPRQGLNEKLFF.

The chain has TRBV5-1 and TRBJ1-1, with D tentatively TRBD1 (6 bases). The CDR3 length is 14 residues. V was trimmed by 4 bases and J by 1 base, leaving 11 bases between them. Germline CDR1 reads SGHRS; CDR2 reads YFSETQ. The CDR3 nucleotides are TGCGCCAGCAGCGCCGGGACAACGAACACTGAAGCTTTCTTT. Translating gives CASSAGTTNTEAFF.

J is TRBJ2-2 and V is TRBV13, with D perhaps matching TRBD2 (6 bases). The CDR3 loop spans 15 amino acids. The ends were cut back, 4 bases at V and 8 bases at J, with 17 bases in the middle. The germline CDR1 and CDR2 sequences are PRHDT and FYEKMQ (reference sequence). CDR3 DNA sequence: TGTGCCAGCAGCTACCCCGGGACTCCTTTTGGGGAGCTGTTTTTT. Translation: CASSYPGTPFGELFF.

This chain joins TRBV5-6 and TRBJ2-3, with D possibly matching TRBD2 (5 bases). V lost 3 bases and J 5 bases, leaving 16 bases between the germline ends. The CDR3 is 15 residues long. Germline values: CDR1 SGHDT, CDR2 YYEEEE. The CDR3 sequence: CASSSPGLRIDTQYF. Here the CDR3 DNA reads TGTGCCAGCAGCTCCCCCGGACTCCGGATAGATACGCAGTATTTT.

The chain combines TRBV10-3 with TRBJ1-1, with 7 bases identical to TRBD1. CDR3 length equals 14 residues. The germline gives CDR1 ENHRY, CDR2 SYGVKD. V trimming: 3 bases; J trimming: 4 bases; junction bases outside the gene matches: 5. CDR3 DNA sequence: TGTGCCATCAGTGACCCAGGGGGAAGCACTGAAGCTTTCTTT. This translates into CAISDPGGSTEAFF.

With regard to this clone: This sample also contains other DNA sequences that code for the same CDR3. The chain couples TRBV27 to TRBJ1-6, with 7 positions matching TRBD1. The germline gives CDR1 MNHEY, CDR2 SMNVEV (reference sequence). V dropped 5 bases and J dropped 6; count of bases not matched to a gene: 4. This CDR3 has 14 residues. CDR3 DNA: TGTGCCAGCAGTCCCGGGACAGCTAATTCACCCCTCCACTTT. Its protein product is CASSPGTANSPLHF.